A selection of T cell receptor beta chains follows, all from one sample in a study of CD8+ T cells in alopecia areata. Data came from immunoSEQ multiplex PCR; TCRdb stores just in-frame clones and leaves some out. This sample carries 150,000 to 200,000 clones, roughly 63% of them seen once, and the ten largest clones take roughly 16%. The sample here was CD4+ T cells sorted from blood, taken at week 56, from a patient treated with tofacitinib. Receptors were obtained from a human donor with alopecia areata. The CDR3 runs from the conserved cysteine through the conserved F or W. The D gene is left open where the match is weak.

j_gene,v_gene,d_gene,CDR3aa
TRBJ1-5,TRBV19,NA,CASSFRDQPQHF
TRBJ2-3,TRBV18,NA,CASSPDSTDTQYF
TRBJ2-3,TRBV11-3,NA,CASSSGGPDTQYF
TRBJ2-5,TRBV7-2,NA,CASSLVWDSQETQYF
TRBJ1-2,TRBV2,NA,CASTGSPLNGYTF
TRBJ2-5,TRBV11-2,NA,CASSPGGSLQETQYF
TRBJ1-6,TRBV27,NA,CASRMTGPPSPLHF
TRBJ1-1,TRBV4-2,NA,CASSPRVVGTEAFF
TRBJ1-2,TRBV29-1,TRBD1,CSVGSGQASMGGTF
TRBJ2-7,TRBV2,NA,CASSEKRGKHEQYF
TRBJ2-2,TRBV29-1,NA,CSVDRGPGELFF
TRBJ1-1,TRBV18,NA,CASSPGGGQNTEAFF
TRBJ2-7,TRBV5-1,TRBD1,CASSPLTGSFYEQYF
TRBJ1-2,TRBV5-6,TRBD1,CASSLATGGVYTF
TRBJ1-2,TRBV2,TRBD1,CASSTGDGYTF
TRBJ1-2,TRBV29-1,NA,CSVEDRSRRQPLYGYTF
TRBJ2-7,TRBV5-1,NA,CASSLLADYEQYF
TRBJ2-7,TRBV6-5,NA,CASIQAGSYEQYF
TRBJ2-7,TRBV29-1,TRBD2,CSVVSLAGSYEQYF
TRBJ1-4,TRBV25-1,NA,CASTEEGRFSTNEKLFF
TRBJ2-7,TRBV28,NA,CASTSGPTYEQYF
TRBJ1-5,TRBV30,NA,CAWAPQAMGQPQHF
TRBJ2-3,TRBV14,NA,CASSPRPQTDTQYF
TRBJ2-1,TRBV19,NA,CASSQTSGTVYNEQFF
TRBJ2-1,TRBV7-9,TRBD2,CASSPLGGWNNEQFF
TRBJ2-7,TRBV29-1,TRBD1,CSAKQGVLGEQYF
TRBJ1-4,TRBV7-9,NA,CASSLLWGDGAEKLFF
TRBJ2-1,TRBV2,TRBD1,CASKGTGSNEQFF
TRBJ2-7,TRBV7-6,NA,CASSLVATLEGLFHEQYF
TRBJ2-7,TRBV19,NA,CASSPTVGNQLISYEQYF
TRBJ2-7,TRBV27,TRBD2,CASSPLGGVEQYF
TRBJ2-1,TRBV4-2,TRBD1,CASSPDRVNEQFF
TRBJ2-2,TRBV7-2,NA,CASTKAPGAAGELFF
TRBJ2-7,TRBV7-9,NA,CASSQRDDEQYF
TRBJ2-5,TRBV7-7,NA,CASSPWTGEETQYF
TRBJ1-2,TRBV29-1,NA,CSVVGTPEGGYTF
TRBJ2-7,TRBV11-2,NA,CASSPPARGTYEQYF
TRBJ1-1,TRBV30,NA,CAWRGAGRIGTEAFF
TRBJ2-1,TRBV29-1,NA,CSVGVMGASYNEQFF
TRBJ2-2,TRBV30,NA,CAWSVLRGTNTGELFF
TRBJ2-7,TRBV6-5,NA,CASSYGGGTSYEQYF
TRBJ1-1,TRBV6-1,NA,CASSEFQANTEAFF
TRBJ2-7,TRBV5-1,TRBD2,CASSLSAGGGLAEQYF
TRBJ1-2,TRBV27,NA,CASSLSEGSPYGYTF
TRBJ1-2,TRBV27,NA,CASSLTLYGGGYTF
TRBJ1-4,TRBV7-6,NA,CASSLSVGSGSNEKLFF
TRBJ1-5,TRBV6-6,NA,CASSYDQPQHF
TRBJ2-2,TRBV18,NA,CASSPRLSLQDTGELFF
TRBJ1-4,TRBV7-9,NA,CASSFGLGRPRDEKLFF
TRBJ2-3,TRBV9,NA,CASSVTRHTDTQYF
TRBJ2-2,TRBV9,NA,CASSVGLAATGELFF
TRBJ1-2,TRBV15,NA,CATSRDGPGLGYTF
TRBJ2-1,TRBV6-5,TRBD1,CASSYSHRGSYNEQFF
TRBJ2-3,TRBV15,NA,CATSRVGRTQYF
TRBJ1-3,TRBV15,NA,CATSRVHRLSGNTIYF
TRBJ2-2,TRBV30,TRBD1,CAWTTGGPGELFF
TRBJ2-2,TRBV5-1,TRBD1,CASSLTGDTGELFF
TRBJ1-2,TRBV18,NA,CASSPSNRGNNYGYTF
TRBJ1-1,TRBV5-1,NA,CASSSNSGQKNTEAFF